The 25 T cell receptor beta chains below all came from one sample that was sequenced in a study of cytomegalovirus exposure and HLA in healthy donors. The PCR contained 60 Vbeta and 13 Jbeta primers. The protocol was immunoSEQ multiplex PCR, while the TCRdb copy is restricted to in-frame clones and leaves out a portion. The repertoire holds more than 90,000 clones, approximately 80% seen once, with roughly 4% in the top ten. Sequences were obtained from PBMCs. The receptors stem from a woman in her seventies in good health and CMV-seropositive.

In this sample, this clone turned up once. The CDR3 protein is CSVNRGDEAFF. CDR3 DNA: TGCAGCGTCAACAGGGGCGATGAAGCTTTCTTT. V is TRBV29-1 and J is TRBJ1-1, with 7 nucleotides matching TRBD1. The germline V gene has CDR1 SQVTM and CDR2 ANQGSEA. This CDR3 has 11 amino acids. V lost 6 bases and J lost 7; bases outside the gene matches: 5. Filled out from reference TRBV29-1 and TRBJ1-1, the complete variable domain reads SAVISQKPSRDICQRGTSLTIQCQVDSQVTMMFWYRQQPGQSLTLIATANQGSEATYESGFVIDKFPISRPNLTFSTLTVSNMSPEDSSIYLCSVNRGDEAFFGQGTRLTVV.

Worth noting for this clone: The germline gene is not matched at one end of the junction; a read error may be the cause. This chain connects TRBV7-9 to TRBJ1-1; a possible D gene is TRBD1 (5 bases). The CDR3 has 13 amino acids. Looked up from germline, CDR1 is SEHNR and CDR2 is FQNEAQ (reference sequence). The CDR3 bases are TGTTCCAGCAGCTTTACAGGTGACACTGAAGCTTTCTTT. Residues: CSSSFTGDTEAFF.

The chain couples TRBV7-3 to TRBJ2-1; 10 bases align to TRBD2. In germline, CDR1 is SGHTA, CDR2 FQGTGA. This CDR3 has 13 amino acids. Trimming took 3 bases from V and 10 from J; bases not matched to a gene: 3. This CDR3 is CASSFMTSGEQFF. CDR3 coding DNA: TGTGCCAGCAGCTTCATGACTAGCGGGGAGCAGTTCTTC.

V gene TRBV19 combines with J gene TRBJ2-3; D gene unclear. This CDR3 has 13 amino acids. The V end lost 11 bases, the J end lost 3 bases, and 15 bases lay between the germline ends. Germline V lookup: CDR1 LNHDA, CDR2 SQIVND (reference sequence). CDR3 bases: TGTGCCTCCTTAGGCACCGGGACAGATACGCAGTATTTT. Translating it yields CASLGTGTDTQYF.

The chain recombines TRBV11-3 with TRBJ1-5, with D perhaps matching TRBD1 (6 bases). Per the germline V gene, CDR1 is SGHNT and CDR2 is YENEEA. V dropped 4 bases and J dropped 2 bases, with 15 bases sitting between them. This CDR3 spans 16 amino acids. The chain's CDR3 is CASSSLRAGGNQPQHF. In DNA, the CDR3 is TGTGCCAGCAGCTCGCTGAGGGCAGGGGGCAATCAGCCCCAGCATTTT.

The chain joins TRBV6-5 to TRBJ1-5; D remains ambiguous. Trimming shortened V by 0 bases and J by 4 bases, and 7 bases separated the two germline ends. Germline assignment: CDR1 MNHEY and CDR2 SVGAGI. This CDR3 is 14 amino acids long. The CDR3 loop reads CASSYSRLNQPQHF. In nucleotides, the CDR3 is TGTGCCAGCAGTTACTCGAGGCTGAATCAGCCCCAGCATTTT.

This clone is a singleton in its sample. This chain uses TRBV19 with TRBJ2-3; D is uncertain. This CDR3 is built from 13 residues. V was pared by 7 bases and J by 2 bases, with 10 bases between. CDR1 LNHDA and CDR2 SQIVND come from the germline V gene (reference sequence). Here the CDR3 DNA reads TGTGCCAGTAATCCGTCAGACACAGATACGCAGTATTTT. It specifies CASNPSDTDTQYF.

This chain connects TRBV5-1 to TRBJ2-2, with 11 bases identical to TRBD2. Germline lookup yields CDR1 SGHRS and CDR2 YFSETQ. This CDR3 region has 16 residues. Trimming cost V 5 bases and J 1 base; bases outside gene matches: 4. The CDR3 nucleotides are TGCGCCAGCAGGCTAGCGGGAGGCCTGAACACCGGGGAGCTGTTTTTT. Encoded protein: CASRLAGGLNTGELFF.

The chain joins TRBV6-1 to TRBJ2-7, with TRBD2 matching 8 bases. V was clipped by 4 bases and J by 6 bases; unmatched bases: 8. The CDR3 is made up of 14 amino acids. Germline lookup yields CDR1 MNHNS and CDR2 SASEGT. CDR3 region: CASSAQREYIEQYF. CDR3 nucleotides: TGTGCCAGCAGTGCACAGCGGGAGTATATCGAGCAGTACTTC.

The chain combines TRBV6-4 with TRBJ1-2; tentatively, D is TRBD1 (5 bases). CDR3 size: 12 residues. V was pared by 10 bases and J by 3 bases, with 12 bases between. Germline values: CDR1 MRHNA, CDR2 SNTAGT. The CDR3 sequence is CATRRGDYGYTF. CDR3 coding DNA: TGTGCCACACGGAGGGGCGACTATGGCTACACCTTC.

The table lists this clone with a count of one. The chain is built from TRBV5-1 and TRBJ2-1; maybe TRBD2 (6 bases). The CDR3 consists of 16 residues. In germline, CDR1 is SGHRS, CDR2 YFSETQ. Trimming left V 0 bases short and J 5 bases short, with 15 bases between. The CDR3 region is CASSLGGTSQHNEQFF. The CDR3 bases are TGCGCCAGCAGCTTGGGAGGTACTAGCCAACACAATGAGCAGTTCTTC.

The rearrangement joins TRBV7-9 to TRBJ1-5, with D unresolved. Trimming stripped 2 bases from V and 6 bases from J, with 5 bases between. Germline CDR1 and CDR2: SEHNR and FQNEAQ (reference sequence). There are 12 residues in the CDR3. The CDR3 DNA is TGTGCCAGCAGCTTACCGGGTCAGCCCCAGCATTTT. Translated: CASSLPGQPQHF. Full variable domain (rest looked up from reference TRBV7-9 and TRBJ1-5): DTGVSQNPRHKITKRGQNVTFRCDPISEHNRLYWYRQTLGQGPEFLTYFQNEAQLEKSRLLSDRFSAERPKGSFSTLEIQRTEQGDSAMYLCASSLPGQPQHFGDGTRLSIL.

This clone was observed a single time. The genes are TRBV5-6 and TRBJ2-1; 9 bases align to TRBD2. Trimming took 4 bases from V and 1 from J; bases not matched to a gene: 6. The CDR3 runs 16 residues. CDR1 is SGHDT and CDR2 is YYEEEE in the germline V gene. The CDR3 bases are TGTGCCAGCAGCCCAGCGGGGGGCGCATCCTACAATGAGCAGTTCTTC. Encoded protein: CASSPAGGASYNEQFF.

CDR3 coding DNA: TGTGCCAGCAGCGCTCGGACATTGAACACTGAAGCTTTCTTT. Its translation is CASSARTLNTEAFF. The chain recombines TRBV9 with TRBJ1-1, with D tentatively TRBD1 (5 bases). The CDR3 runs to 14 residues. Between the trimmed V and J ends, which lost 3 bases and 0 bases, there was a span of 9 bases. CDR1 SGDLS and CDR2 YYNGEE come from the germline V gene.

The rearrangement uses TRBV11-2 and TRBJ2-3; 8 bases agree with TRBD2. Per germline, CDR1 SGHAT and CDR2 FQNNGV. CDR3 length: 15 amino acids. The trim removed 1 base at V and 5 bases at J, leaving 5 bases unmatched. The CDR3 protein is CASSLGSGGEDTQYF. The CDR3 DNA is TGTGCCAGCAGCTTAGGGTCGGGGGGGGAAGATACGCAGTATTTT.

The chain has TRBV27 and TRBJ2-5, with 8 bases that match TRBD1. Judging by the DNA end, TRBJ2-7 fits better; the J call may be wrong. Germline CDR1 is MNHEY and CDR2 is SMNVEV (reference sequence). The CDR3 has 14 residues. The CDR3 DNA sequence: TGTGCCAGCAGTTCCCCGACAGGGGTCTACGAGCAGTACTTC. This encodes CASSSPTGVYEQYF.

J is TRBJ2-4 and V is TRBV27; 8 positions agree with TRBD2. The CDR3 length is 15 residues. Germline CDR1 reads MNHEY; CDR2 reads SMNVEV (reference sequence). With V trimmed by 1 base and J by 5 bases, 4 bases remained unmatched. CDR3 sequence: CASSLYGTRENIQYF. The DNA for the CDR3 is TGTGCCAGCAGTTTATATGGGACTAGGGAAAACATTCAGTACTTC.

V is TRBV14 and J is TRBJ2-1; the match to TRBD2 covers 11 bases. This CDR3 has 17 residues. The V gene end was trimmed by 2 bases and the J gene end by 3 bases; junction bases not matched to a gene: 6. Germline V lookup: CDR1 SGHDN, CDR2 FVKESK. The CDR3 here is CASSQRDLAGGYNEQFF. CDR3 nucleotide sequence: TGTGCCAGCAGCCAACGAGACCTAGCGGGAGGCTACAATGAGCAGTTCTTC.

The V call is TRBV7-2, the J call TRBJ2-3, with 11 bases that match TRBD1. With V trimmed by 5 bases and J by 5 bases, 6 bases remained unmatched. This CDR3 is 15 amino acids long. From germline, CDR1 is SGHTA and CDR2 FQGNSA. The DNA for the CDR3 is TGTGCCAGCAGCGAAGGACAGGGGGCGGGAGATACGCAGTATTTT. Translation gives CASSEGQGAGDTQYF.

Written as DNA, the CDR3 is TGTGCCAGCAGCCCGGGACAGGGCGACTATGGCTACACCTTC. Its translation: CASSPGQGDYGYTF. The genes are TRBV7-8 and TRBJ1-2; 9 bases match TRBD1. This CDR3 has 14 residues. V trimming: 5 bases; J trimming: 3 bases; junction bases outside the gene matches: 4. Per germline, CDR1 SGHVS and CDR2 FQNEAQ.

The chain carries TRBV7-2 and TRBJ2-7, with 13 bases matching TRBD2. J lost 4 bases, V lost 3 bases, and 6 bases had no gene match. Germline V gives CDR1 SGHTA, CDR2 FQGNSA. The CDR3 is made up of 16 amino acids. The CDR3 DNA reads TGTGCCAGCAGCTTGGGGGGACTAGCGGGAACATACGAGCAGTACTTC. Protein: CASSLGGLAGTYEQYF.

V gene TRBV28 combines with J gene TRBJ2-7, with D perhaps TRBD2 (7 bases). Trimming left V 6 bases short and J 3 bases short, with 18 bases between. Germline V gives CDR1 MDHEN, CDR2 SYDVKM. There are 15 residues in the CDR3. The CDR3, as DNA: TGTGCCAGCAGCTTGGGGGGGGCGGACAGCTACGAGCAGTACTTC. Translating it yields CASSLGGADSYEQYF.

This chain uses TRBV6-1 with TRBJ2-3; 7 bases are shared with TRBD1. CDR1 MNHNS and CDR2 SASEGT come from the germline V gene. V lost 5 bases, J lost 4 bases, and 9 bases stayed unmatched. The CDR3 sequence is 15 residues long. CDR3 sequence reads: CASSITQGRADTQYF. The DNA for the CDR3 is TGTGCCAGCAGTATTACACAGGGGCGCGCAGATACGCAGTATTTT.

V is TRBV2 and J is TRBJ2-3; 10 nucleotides line up with TRBD2. Trimming removed 6 bases from V and 1 base from J; junction bases left unmatched: 1. This CDR3 is 14 amino acids long. CDR1 and CDR2 (germline): SNHLY, FYNNEI. This chain's CDR3 is CASRAGGGTDTQYF. The CDR3 bases are TGTGCCAGCAGAGCGGGAGGGGGCACAGATACGCAGTATTTT.

The rearrangement joins TRBV12-5 to TRBJ2-7; TRBD2 matches 8 bases. With 5 bases clipped from V and 3 bases from J, the junction kept 9 bases outside the gene matches. The germline CDR1 and CDR2 sequences are LGHNT and FRNRAP. The CDR3 totals 15 residues. CDR3 sequence reads: CASGIRASGRYEQYF. The DNA for the CDR3 is TGTGCTAGTGGTATCCGGGCTAGCGGGCGCTACGAGCAGTACTTC.